This TCR beta chain was observed in a study of human T cells and chemical hapten exposure. The CDR3 totals 16 residues. V trimming: 4 bases; J trimming: 8 bases; junction bases outside the gene matches: 11. Per the germline V gene, CDR1 is MDHEN and CDR2 is SYDVKM. From the RACE reads, TCRdb called clonotypes with MiXCR, one entry per CDR3 protein. Here the sample spans about 120,000 distinct CDR3 sequences, 9% to 13% being singletons. As to time point: patch test 1, 2 weeks after DPC sensitization. Treatment: therapeutic diphenylcyclopropenone sensitization with weekly scalp DPC. The study enrolled 18 to 70-year-old alopecia patients suitable for DPC. Findings of the study overall: Controls formed significantly fewer large CDR3 similarity clusters than expanded TCRs did.

This clonotype was counted at least ten times. Its antigen is unidentified. This chain joins TRBV28 and TRBJ2-3; 11 nucleotides line up with TRBD2. The sequence was collected from a woman aged 45-65 years with alopecia areata. Some clones in this sample may be carry-over from other donors' samples. This specimen consisted of whole blood, obtained in connection with sensitization to the hapten diphenylcyclopropenone (DPC). CDR3 in DNA: TGTGCCAGCAGTTATCAAACTAGCGGGAGAGGCGGTACGCAGTATTTT. It translates to CASSYQTSGRGGTQYF.